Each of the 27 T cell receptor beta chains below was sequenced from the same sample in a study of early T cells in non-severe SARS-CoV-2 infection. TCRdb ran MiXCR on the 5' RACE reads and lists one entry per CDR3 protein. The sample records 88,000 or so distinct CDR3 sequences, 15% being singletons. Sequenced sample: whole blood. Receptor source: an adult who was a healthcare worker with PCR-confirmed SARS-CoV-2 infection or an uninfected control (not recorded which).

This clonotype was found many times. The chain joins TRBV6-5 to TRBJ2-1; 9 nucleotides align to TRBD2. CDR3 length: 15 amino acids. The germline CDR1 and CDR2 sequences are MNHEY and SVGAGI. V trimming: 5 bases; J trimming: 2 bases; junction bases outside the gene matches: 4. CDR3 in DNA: TGTGCCAGCAGTCTCCAGCGGGAGGCCTACAATGAGCAGTTCTTC. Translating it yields CASSLQREAYNEQFF.

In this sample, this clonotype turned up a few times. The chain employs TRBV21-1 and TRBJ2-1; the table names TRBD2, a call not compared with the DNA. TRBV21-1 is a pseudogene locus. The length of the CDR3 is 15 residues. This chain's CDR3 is CASSNHRDWLNEQFF. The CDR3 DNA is TGTGCCAGCAGCAACCATCGGGACTGGCTTAATGAGCAGTTCTTC.

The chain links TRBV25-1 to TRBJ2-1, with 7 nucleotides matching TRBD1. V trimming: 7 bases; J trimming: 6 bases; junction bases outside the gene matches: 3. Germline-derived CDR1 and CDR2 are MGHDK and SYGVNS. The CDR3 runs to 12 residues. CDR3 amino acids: CASTDRVNEQFF. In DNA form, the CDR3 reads TGTGCCAGCACCGACAGGGTCAATGAGCAGTTCTTC.

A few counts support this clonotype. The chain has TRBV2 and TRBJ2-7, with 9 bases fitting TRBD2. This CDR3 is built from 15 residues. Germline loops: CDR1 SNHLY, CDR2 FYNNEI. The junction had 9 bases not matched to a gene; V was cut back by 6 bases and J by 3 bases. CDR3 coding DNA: TGTGCCAGCAGCGGACGGGGACTAGCCAACTACGAGCAGTACTTC. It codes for CASSGRGLANYEQYF. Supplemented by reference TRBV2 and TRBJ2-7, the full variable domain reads EPEVTQTPSHQVTQMGQEVILRCVPISNHLYFYWYRQILGQKVEFLVSFYNNEISEKSEIFDDQFSVERPDGSNFTLKIRSTKLEDSAMYFCASSGRGLANYEQYFGPGTRLTVT.

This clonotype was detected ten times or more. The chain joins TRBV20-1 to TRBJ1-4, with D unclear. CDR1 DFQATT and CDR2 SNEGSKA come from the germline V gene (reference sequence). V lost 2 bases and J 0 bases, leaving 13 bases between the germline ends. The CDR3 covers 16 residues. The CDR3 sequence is CSARPVSSATNEKLFF. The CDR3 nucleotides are TGCAGTGCTAGACCCGTATCAAGCGCAACTAATGAAAAACTGTTTTTT.

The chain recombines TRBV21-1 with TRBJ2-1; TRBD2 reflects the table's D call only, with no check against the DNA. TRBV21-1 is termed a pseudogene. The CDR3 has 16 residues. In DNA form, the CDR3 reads TGTGCCAGCAGCAACTTAGCGGGAGTAGGTTACAATGAGCAGTTCTTC. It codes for CASSNLAGVGYNEQFF.

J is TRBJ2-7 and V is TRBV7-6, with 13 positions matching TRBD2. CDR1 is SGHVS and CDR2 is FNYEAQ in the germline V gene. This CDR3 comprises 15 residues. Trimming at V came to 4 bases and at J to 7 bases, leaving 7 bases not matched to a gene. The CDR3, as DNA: TGTGCCAGCAGCTCCAGGACTAGCGGGAGTCGGGAGCAGTACTTC. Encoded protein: CASSSRTSGSREQYF.

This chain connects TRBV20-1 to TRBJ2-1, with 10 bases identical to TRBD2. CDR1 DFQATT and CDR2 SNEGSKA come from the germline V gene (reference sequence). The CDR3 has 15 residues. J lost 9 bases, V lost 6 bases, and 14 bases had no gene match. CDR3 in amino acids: CSAKVLAGVYVEQFF. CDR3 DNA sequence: TGCAGTGCCAAGGTCCTAGCGGGAGTATATGTTGAGCAGTTCTTC.

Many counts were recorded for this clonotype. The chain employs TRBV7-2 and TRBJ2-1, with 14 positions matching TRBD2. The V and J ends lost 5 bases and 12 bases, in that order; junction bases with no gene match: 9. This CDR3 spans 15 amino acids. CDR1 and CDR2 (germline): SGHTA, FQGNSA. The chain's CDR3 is CASSKPGLAGEGQFF. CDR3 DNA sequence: TGTGCCAGCAGCAAACCGGGACTAGCGGGAGAGGGGCAGTTCTTC.

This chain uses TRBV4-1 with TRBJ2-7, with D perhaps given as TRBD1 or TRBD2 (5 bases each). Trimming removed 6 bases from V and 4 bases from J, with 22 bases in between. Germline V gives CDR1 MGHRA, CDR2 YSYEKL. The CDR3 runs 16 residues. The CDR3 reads CASSPTGAQGAYEQYF. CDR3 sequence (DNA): TGCGCCAGCAGTCCCACCGGGGCCCAGGGAGCGTACGAGCAGTACTTC.

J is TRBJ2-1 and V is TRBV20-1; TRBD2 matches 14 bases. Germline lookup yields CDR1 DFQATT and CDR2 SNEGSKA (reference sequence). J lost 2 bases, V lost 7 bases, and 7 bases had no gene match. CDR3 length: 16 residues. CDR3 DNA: TGCAGTGTGTGGACTAGCGGGAGGCCCACCTACAATGAGCAGTTCTTC. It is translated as CSVWTSGRPTYNEQFF.

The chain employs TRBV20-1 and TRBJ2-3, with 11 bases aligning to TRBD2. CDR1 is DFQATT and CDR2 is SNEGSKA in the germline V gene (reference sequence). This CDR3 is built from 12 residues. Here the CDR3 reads CIATSGISTQYF. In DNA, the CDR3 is TGCATAGCGACTAGCGGGATCTCTACGCAGTATTTT.

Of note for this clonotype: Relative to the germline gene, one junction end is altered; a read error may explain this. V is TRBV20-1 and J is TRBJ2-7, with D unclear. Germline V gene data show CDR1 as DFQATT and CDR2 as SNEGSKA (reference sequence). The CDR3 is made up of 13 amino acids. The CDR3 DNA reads TGCGGTGCTAGAGATACCCAAGACTACGAGCAGTACTTC. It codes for CGARDTQDYEQYF.

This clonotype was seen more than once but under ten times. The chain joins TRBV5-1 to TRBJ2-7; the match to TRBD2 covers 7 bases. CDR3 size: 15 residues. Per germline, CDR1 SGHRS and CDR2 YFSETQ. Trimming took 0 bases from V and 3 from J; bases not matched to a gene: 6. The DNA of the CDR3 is TGCGCCAGCAGCTTGGTGTTCCCGGGAGGCTACGAGCAGTACTTC. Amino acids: CASSLVFPGGYEQYF. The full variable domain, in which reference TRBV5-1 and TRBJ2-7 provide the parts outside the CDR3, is KAGVTQTPRYLIKTRGQQVTLSCSPISGHRSVSWYQQTPGQGLQFLFEYFSETQRNKGNFPGRFSGRQFSNSRSEMNVSTLELGDSALYLCASSLVFPGGYEQYFGPGTRLTVT.

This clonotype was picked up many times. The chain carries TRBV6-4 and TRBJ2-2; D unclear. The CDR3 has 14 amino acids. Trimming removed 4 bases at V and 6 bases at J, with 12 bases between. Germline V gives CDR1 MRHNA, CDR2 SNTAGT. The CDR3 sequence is CASSVECSPGELFF. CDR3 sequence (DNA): TGTGCCAGCAGTGTTGAGTGCTCTCCCGGGGAGCTGTTTTTT.

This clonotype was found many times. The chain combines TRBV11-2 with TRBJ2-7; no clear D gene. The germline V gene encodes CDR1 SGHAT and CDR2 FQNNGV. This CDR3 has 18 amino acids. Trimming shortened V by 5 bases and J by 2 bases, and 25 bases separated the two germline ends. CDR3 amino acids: CASSQLSGSRLHAYEQYF. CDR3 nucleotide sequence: TGTGCCAGCAGCCAGCTTTCCGGGTCCAGACTTCATGCCTACGAGCAGTACTTC.

CDR3 in amino acids: CSAQRGQLNTEAFF. The DNA of the CDR3 is TGCAGTGCCCAAAGGGGGCAGTTGAACACTGAAGCTTTCTTT. The chain recombines TRBV20-1 with TRBJ1-1, with 7 bases matching TRBD1. Looked up from germline, CDR1 is DFQATT and CDR2 is SNEGSKA (reference sequence). V was pared by 6 bases and J by 0 bases, with 7 bases of the junction left unmatched. The CDR3 consists of 14 residues.

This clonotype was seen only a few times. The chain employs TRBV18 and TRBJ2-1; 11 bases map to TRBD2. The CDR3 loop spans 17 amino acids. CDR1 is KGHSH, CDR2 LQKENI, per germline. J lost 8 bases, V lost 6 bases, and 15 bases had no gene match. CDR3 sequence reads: CASSPLAGGPGGDEQFF. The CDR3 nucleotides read TGTGCCAGCTCCCCGTTAGCGGGAGGGCCGGGCGGCGATGAGCAGTTCTTC.

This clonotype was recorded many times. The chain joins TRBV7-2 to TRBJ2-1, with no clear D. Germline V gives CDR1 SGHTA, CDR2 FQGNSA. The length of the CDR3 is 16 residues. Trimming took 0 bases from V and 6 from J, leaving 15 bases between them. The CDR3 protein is CASSLAILIGRNEQFF. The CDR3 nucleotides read TGTGCCAGCAGCTTAGCTATTCTAATTGGCCGCAATGAGCAGTTCTTC.

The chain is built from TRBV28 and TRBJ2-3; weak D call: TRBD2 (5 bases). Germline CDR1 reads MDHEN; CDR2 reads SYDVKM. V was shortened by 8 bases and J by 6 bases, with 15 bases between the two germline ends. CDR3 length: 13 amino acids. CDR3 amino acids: CASRGSPDDTQYF. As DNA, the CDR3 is TGTGCCAGCCGGGGAAGCCCCGACGATACGCAGTATTTT.

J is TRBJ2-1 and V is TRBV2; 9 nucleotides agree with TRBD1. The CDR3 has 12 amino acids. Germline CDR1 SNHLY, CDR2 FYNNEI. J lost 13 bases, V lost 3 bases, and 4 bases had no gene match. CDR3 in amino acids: CASSDRDRVQFF. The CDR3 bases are TGTGCCAGCAGTGACCGGGACAGGGTTCAGTTCTTC.

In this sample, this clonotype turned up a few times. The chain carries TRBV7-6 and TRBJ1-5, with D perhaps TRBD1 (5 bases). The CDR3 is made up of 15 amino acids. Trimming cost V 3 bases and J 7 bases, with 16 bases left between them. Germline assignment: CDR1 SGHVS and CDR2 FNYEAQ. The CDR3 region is CASSFLMGDQQPQHF. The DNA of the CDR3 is TGTGCCAGCAGCTTTTTAATGGGGGACCAACAGCCCCAGCATTTT.

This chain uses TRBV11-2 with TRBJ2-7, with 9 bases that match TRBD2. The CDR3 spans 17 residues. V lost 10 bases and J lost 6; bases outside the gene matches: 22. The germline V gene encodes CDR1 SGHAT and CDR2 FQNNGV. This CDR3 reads CATRPVSGRYLRGEQYF. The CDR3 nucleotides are TGTGCCACCCGGCCGGTAAGCGGGAGGTACTTACGGGGCGAGCAGTACTTC.

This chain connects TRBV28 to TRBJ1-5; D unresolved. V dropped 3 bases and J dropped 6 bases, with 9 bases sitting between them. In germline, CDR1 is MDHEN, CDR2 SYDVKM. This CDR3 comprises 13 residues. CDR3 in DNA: TGTGCCAGCAGTTTCGGAGGGAGTCAGCCCCAGCATTTT. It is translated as CASSFGGSQPQHF.

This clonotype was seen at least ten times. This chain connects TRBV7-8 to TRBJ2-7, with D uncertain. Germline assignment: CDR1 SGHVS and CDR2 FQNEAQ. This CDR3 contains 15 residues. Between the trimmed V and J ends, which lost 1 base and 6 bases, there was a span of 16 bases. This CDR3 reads CASSLGGARPPEQYF. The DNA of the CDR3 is TGTGCCAGCAGCTTAGGGGGTGCACGGCCACCCGAGCAGTACTTC.

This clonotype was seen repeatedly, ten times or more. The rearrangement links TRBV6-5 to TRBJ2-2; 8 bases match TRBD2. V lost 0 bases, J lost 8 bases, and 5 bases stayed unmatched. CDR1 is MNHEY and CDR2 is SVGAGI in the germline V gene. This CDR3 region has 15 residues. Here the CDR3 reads CASSYSGGRPGELFF. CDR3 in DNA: TGTGCCAGCAGTTACTCCGGCGGGAGGCCAGGGGAGCTGTTTTTT.

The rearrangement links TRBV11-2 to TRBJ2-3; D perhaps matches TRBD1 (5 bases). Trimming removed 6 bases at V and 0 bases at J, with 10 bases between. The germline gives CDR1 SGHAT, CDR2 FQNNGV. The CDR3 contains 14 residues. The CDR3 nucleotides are TGTGCCAGCAGTTGGGGCGCTAGCACAGATACGCAGTATTTT. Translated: CASSWGASTDTQYF.